Shown below are 27 T cell receptor beta chains from a single sample sequenced in a study of shared clonotypes between healthy human individuals. Assay: immunoSEQ multiplex PCR; the TCRdb copy retains only in-frame clones and omits some. There are around 2,100,000 clones in the sample; roughly 94% occur only once, and 0.9% to 1.5% lies in the top ten. Naive-designated CD8 cells lacked CD45RO, were positively enriched for CCR7, and omitted terminally differentiated effector memory CD45RA+ cells. Sequenced: naive CD8+ T cells sorted from blood. The receptors originated from a man in his late teens or twenties in good health.

This chain uses TRBV4-3 with TRBJ2-1; D could derive from TRBD1 or TRBD2 (5 bases each). Germline loops: CDR1 LGHNA, CDR2 YSLEER. The CDR3 is 17 residues long. V was trimmed by 6 bases and J by 1 base, leaving 19 bases between them. CDR3 in amino acids: CASSPGFGTASYNEQFF. CDR3 in DNA: TGCGCCAGCAGTCCCGGATTCGGGACCGCTTCCTACAATGAGCAGTTCTTC.

This chain connects TRBV30 to TRBJ1-3; TRBD1 aligns across 8 bases. The CDR3 totals 14 residues. With 2 bases clipped from V and 4 bases from J, the junction kept 4 bases outside the gene matches. Germline V lookup: CDR1 GTSNPN, CDR2 SVGIG (reference sequence). The CDR3 bases are TGTGCCTGGAGTAGAACAGGGGGGGGAAACACCATATATTTT. It encodes CAWSRTGGGNTIYF.

About this clone itself: In the same sample, other DNA sequences code for this CDR3. The chain has TRBV28 and TRBJ1-5; D may be TRBD1 (6 bases). Trimming removed 5 bases at V and 4 bases at J, with 12 bases between. The CDR3 is made up of 14 amino acids. Looked up from germline, CDR1 is MDHEN and CDR2 is SYDVKM. The CDR3 DNA follows: TGTGCCAGCAGTCCCCCGGACAGTAATCAGCCCCAGCATTTT. This sequence encodes CASSPPDSNQPQHF.

This clone was seen only once. In the same sample, other DNA sequences code for this CDR3. The V call is TRBV19, the J call TRBJ2-7; D possibly corresponds to TRBD1 (5 bases). V was pared by 1 base and J by 0 bases, with 7 bases between. The CDR3 length is 14 residues. The germline CDR1 and CDR2 sequences are LNHDA and SQIVND (reference sequence). The DNA of the CDR3 is TGTGCCAGTAGTATAGCAGGGTTCTCCTACGAGCAGTACTTC. It specifies CASSIAGFSYEQYF.

This rearrangement joins TRBV13 to TRBJ1-2, with D uncertain. There are 17 residues in the CDR3. Germline CDR1 PRHDT, CDR2 FYEKMQ (reference sequence). V was clipped by 2 bases and J by 8 bases, with 24 bases between them. The CDR3 DNA reads as TGTGCCAGCAGCTTATCCCTTGAGCCGGACCGCCGAACGGGCTACACCTTC. It codes for CASSLSLEPDRRTGYTF.

This clone showed up just once. The gene calls are TRBV5-1 and TRBJ1-1, with D perhaps TRBD1 (6 bases). In germline, CDR1 is SGHRS, CDR2 YFSETQ. Trimming took off 6 bases at V and 1 base at J, with 13 bases between the two ends. The CDR3 consists of 14 residues. The CDR3 is CASTEGGGNTEAFF. The CDR3 DNA sequence: TGCGCCAGCACTGAGGGGGGCGGGAACACTGAAGCTTTCTTT.

About this clone: Within the sample, other DNA sequences also encode this same CDR3. The rearrangement joins TRBV4-1 to TRBJ2-3; D is possibly TRBD2 (5 bases). V was clipped by 1 base and J by 2 bases, with 7 bases between them. The CDR3 extends over 14 amino acids. Germline assignment: CDR1 MGHRA and CDR2 YSYEKL. DNA for the CDR3: TGCGCCAGCAGCCAAGTGGGAGCCACAGATACGCAGTATTTT. Encoded protein: CASSQVGATDTQYF.

This chain uses TRBV5-1 with TRBJ2-7; unclear D gene. V gave up 4 bases and J gave up 3 bases, with 14 bases separating them. CDR1 and CDR2 (germline): SGHRS, YFSETQ. This CDR3 comprises 14 residues. The CDR3 nucleotides are TGCGCCAGCAGCCCCACCGGGTCGGACTACGAGCAGTACTTC. Translation gives CASSPTGSDYEQYF.

The V call is TRBV2, the J call TRBJ2-5; TRBD1 matches 10 bases. Trimming cost V 6 bases and J 4 bases; bases outside gene matches: 5. The length of the CDR3 is 14 residues. Per germline, CDR1 SNHLY and CDR2 FYNNEI. CDR3 loop: CASSGTGDRETQYF. The DNA of the CDR3 is TGTGCCAGCAGCGGGACAGGGGACAGAGAGACCCAGTACTTC.

This chain uses TRBV5-1 with TRBJ2-1, with TRBD2 matching 10 bases. V shed 2 bases and J 5 bases; nucleotides not matched to a gene: 4. CDR1 SGHRS and CDR2 YFSETQ come from the germline V gene. The CDR3 is made up of 15 amino acids. CDR3 amino acids: CASSFWTSGNNEQFF. The CDR3 DNA follows: TGCGCCAGCAGCTTCTGGACTAGCGGCAACAATGAGCAGTTCTTC.

The chain's CDR3 is CASSPSWGGPYNEQFF. CDR3 nucleotides: TGTGCCAGCAGTCCCTCATGGGGAGGGCCATACAATGAGCAGTTCTTC. The rearrangement joins TRBV28 to TRBJ2-1; 7 bases are shared with TRBD2. Germline CDR1 is MDHEN and CDR2 is SYDVKM. The CDR3 length is 16 residues. Losses at the gene ends were 5 bases for V and 4 bases for J; bases not matched to a gene: 11.

The chain joins TRBV5-4 to TRBJ2-7; perhaps TRBD1 as D (5 bases). The V and J ends lost 1 base and 5 bases respectively, with 10 bases between them. In germline, CDR1 is SGHNT, CDR2 YYREEE (reference sequence). This CDR3 comprises 13 residues. The CDR3 reads CASSLRQQDEQYF. The CDR3 DNA follows: TGTGCCAGCAGCTTGCGACAGCAGGACGAGCAGTACTTC.

The rearrangement links TRBV11-2 to TRBJ2-5; tentatively, D is TRBD2 (6 bases). The CDR3 is 13 amino acids. V lost 5 bases and J lost 5, with 12 bases in between. Per the germline V gene, CDR1 is SGHAT and CDR2 is FQNNGV. CDR3 nucleotides: TGTGCCAGCAGCCATGGAGGGGAGGAGACCCAGTACTTC. It translates to CASSHGGEETQYF.

In its sample, this clone was seen once. The rearrangement links TRBV29-1 to TRBJ1-1, with a possible D match to TRBD1 (5 bases). In germline, CDR1 is SQVTM, CDR2 ANQGSEA. Trimming pared 6 bases from V and 1 base from J, leaving 15 bases between. This CDR3 contains 14 residues. The DNA of the CDR3 is TGCAGCGTCCTTCCTGCAACAGGGAACACTGAAGCTTTCTTT. It specifies CSVLPATGNTEAFF. The complete variable domain, with remaining parts taken from reference TRBV29-1 and TRBJ1-1, reads SAVISQKPSRDICQRGTSLTIQCQVDSQVTMMFWYRQQPGQSLTLIATANQGSEATYESGFVIDKFPISRPNLTFSTLTVSNMSPEDSSIYLCSVLPATGNTEAFFGQGTRLTVV.

The chain links TRBV7-6 to TRBJ2-7; maybe TRBD2 (6 bases). The CDR3 covers 19 residues. CDR1 and CDR2 (germline): SGHVS, FNYEAQ. The V and J ends lost 1 base and 2 bases respectively, with 24 bases between them. The CDR3 region is CASSLGATPVGAGPYEQYF. The CDR3 bases are TGTGCCAGCAGCTTAGGTGCAACGCCCGTTGGGGCGGGGCCCTACGAGCAGTACTTC.

This chain links TRBV25-1 with TRBJ1-5; D perhaps matches TRBD1 (5 bases). This CDR3 has 15 residues. The V gene lost 5 bases and the J gene lost 0 bases, with 11 bases spanning the gap. Germline V gene lookup returns CDR1 MGHDK and CDR2 SYGVNS. CDR3 DNA: TGTGCCAGCAGTAGGGCAGGGTCTAGCAATCAGCCCCAGCATTTT. It yields the protein CASSRAGSSNQPQHF.

Points on this clone: Other DNA sequences in this sample translate to the same CDR3. The V gene is TRBV5-1, the J gene TRBJ2-3, with 9 positions matching TRBD2. The CDR3 runs to 16 residues. Germline lookup yields CDR1 SGHRS and CDR2 YFSETQ. V shed 0 bases and J 0 bases; nucleotides not matched to a gene: 2. The DNA of the CDR3 is TGCGCCAGCAGCTTGGGGCTAGCGGGAAGCACAGATACGCAGTATTTT. Its translation is CASSLGLAGSTDTQYF.

V usage is TRBV15 and J usage is TRBJ2-3; D may correspond to TRBD1 or TRBD2 (6 bases each). Looked up from germline, CDR1 is LNHNV and CDR2 is YYDKDF (reference sequence). This CDR3 spans 18 amino acids. V was shortened by 0 bases and J by 0 bases, with 16 bases between the two germline ends. The CDR3 bases are TGTGCCACCAGCAGAGAGGGGGGCCTATACTCTAGCACAGATACGCAGTATTTT. Translating gives CATSREGGLYSSTDTQYF.

The J gene is TRBJ2-7, the V gene TRBV5-1; 7 positions match TRBD2. Germline V lookup: CDR1 SGHRS, CDR2 YFSETQ. V lost 7 bases, J lost 0 bases, and 7 bases stayed unmatched. The CDR3 loop spans 14 amino acids. CDR3 nucleotide sequence: TGCGCCAGCGCAAGCGGGGATAGCTCCTACGAGCAGTACTTC. Its translation is CASASGDSSYEQYF.

CDR3 loop: CASSLTLLGEAFF. The CDR3 DNA reads TGTGCCAGCAGTTTAACCCTCCTAGGGGAAGCTTTCTTT. The chain carries TRBV28 and TRBJ1-1; D is unresolved. V was shortened by 2 bases and J by 8 bases, with 12 bases between the two germline ends. CDR1 and CDR2 (germline): MDHEN, SYDVKM. The CDR3 spans 13 residues.

The chain joins TRBV2 to TRBJ1-6; D perhaps matches TRBD1 (5 bases). V shed 1 base and J shed 10 bases, with 11 bases lying between them. Germline V CDR1 and CDR2: SNHLY, FYNNEI. The CDR3 covers 14 residues. The CDR3 here is CASSEVGVGSPLHF. In DNA form, the CDR3 reads TGTGCCAGCAGTGAAGTGGGGGTTGGGTCACCCCTCCACTTT. Full variable domain (missing parts from reference TRBV2 and TRBJ1-6): EPEVTQTPSHQVTQMGQEVILRCVPISNHLYFYWYRQILGQKVEFLVSFYNNEISEKSEIFDDQFSVERPDGSNFTLKIRSTKLEDSAMYFCASSEVGVGSPLHFGNGTRLTVT.

Turning to this clone: The same CDR3 also results from other DNA sequences found in this sample. The CDR3 DNA is TGTGCCAGTAGTATCAGGGACTTAAATCAGCCCCAGCATTTT. It is translated as CASSIRDLNQPQHF. This sequence joins TRBV19 and TRBJ1-5, with a weak D call TRBD1 (5 bases). Per the germline V gene, CDR1 is LNHDA and CDR2 is SQIVND (reference sequence). This CDR3 contains 14 residues. V dropped 3 bases and J dropped 4 bases, with 10 bases sitting between them.

The V and J genes are TRBV6-5 and TRBJ1-4; D is uncertain. Trimming pared 2 bases from V and 0 bases from J, leaving 7 bases between. In germline, CDR1 is MNHEY, CDR2 SVGAGI. The CDR3 length is 15 residues. For the CDR3, the DNA is TGTGCCAGCAGTTACCTACAGTCAACTAATGAAAAACTGTTTTTT. It codes for CASSYLQSTNEKLFF.

This rearrangement joins TRBV11-2 to TRBJ1-2; 10 bases align to TRBD1. The V and J ends lost 5 bases and 6 bases, in that order; junction bases with no gene match: 12. This CDR3 has 16 residues. The germline V gene has CDR1 SGHAT and CDR2 FQNNGV. The chain's CDR3 is CASSPIKGQGNHGYTF. In DNA form, the CDR3 reads TGTGCCAGCAGCCCAATCAAGGGACAGGGGAATCATGGCTACACCTTC.

Concerning this clone itself: Other nucleotide sequences in the sample specify the same CDR3. The rearrangement links TRBV27 to TRBJ2-2; no clear D gene. This CDR3 has 13 amino acids. V was cut by 6 bases and J by 1 base, with 6 bases left in between. Germline-derived CDR1 and CDR2 are MNHEY and SMNVEV (reference sequence). CDR3 sequence reads: CASSPVNTGELFF. As DNA, the CDR3 is TGTGCCAGCAGCCCCGTGAACACCGGGGAGCTGTTTTTT.

V usage is TRBV4-1 and J usage is TRBJ1-5; D gene unclear. The CDR3 contains 16 residues. V dropped 1 base and J dropped 2 bases, with 12 bases sitting between them. CDR1 and CDR2 from the germline V gene are MGHRA and YSYEKL. CDR3 sequence (DNA): TGCGCCAGCAGCCAAGTCCGGGGAGACGGCAATCAGCCCCAGCATTTT. This gives the protein CASSQVRGDGNQPQHF.

Details on this clone: The sample has other DNA sequences that encode this CDR3 too. The chain employs TRBV9 and TRBJ2-7, with 7 bases aligning to TRBD1. The CDR3 extends over 13 amino acids. Germline-derived CDR1 and CDR2 are SGDLS and YYNGEE. The trim removed 3 bases at V and 4 bases at J, leaving 4 bases unmatched. CDR3 sequence: CASSGTGGYEQYF. CDR3 DNA: TGTGCCAGCAGCGGGACAGGCGGGTACGAGCAGTACTTC.